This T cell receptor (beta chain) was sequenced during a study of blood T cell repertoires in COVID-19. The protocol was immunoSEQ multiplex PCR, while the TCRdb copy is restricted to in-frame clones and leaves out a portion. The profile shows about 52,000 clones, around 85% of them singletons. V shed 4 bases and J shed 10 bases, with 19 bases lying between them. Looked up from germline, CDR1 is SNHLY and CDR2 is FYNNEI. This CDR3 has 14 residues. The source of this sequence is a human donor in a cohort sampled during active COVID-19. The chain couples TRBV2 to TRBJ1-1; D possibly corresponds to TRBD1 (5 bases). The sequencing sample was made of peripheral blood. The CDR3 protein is CASSGRRGESGAFF. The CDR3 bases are TGTGCCAGCAGTGGACGGAGGGGTGAGAGCGGAGCTTTCTTT.